The following is a T cell receptor (beta chain) sequence with its context. Its antigen is still unknown. This entry belongs to a study of cytomegalovirus exposure and HLA in healthy donors. Both 60 Vbeta primers and 13 Jbeta primers went into the PCR. Repertoires were generated with immunoSEQ multiplex PCR, while TCRdb's copy carries only in-frame clones and drops some. This sample's clone table lists about 190,000 clones. J gave up 6 bases and V 0 bases, and 3 bases lay outside the gene matches. Germline loops: CDR1 SGHRS, CDR2 YFSETQ. The CDR3 runs 13 residues. Study-level points and caveats: Using the classifier, cytomegalovirus status was reportedly diagnosed with high specificity and sensitivity. It is likely that the observed cluster of highly shared sequence variants was a sequencing artifact.

The chain is built from TRBV5-1 and TRBJ2-7; 7 positions agree with TRBD1. Sequences were obtained from PBMCs. This TCR came from a woman in her 30s in good health and CMV-seropositive. The CDR3, as DNA: TGCGCCAGCAGCTTGGGGGACAGCTCCGAGCAGTACTTC. Translated: CASSLGDSSEQYF. Together with reference TRBV5-1 and TRBJ2-7, the CDR3 gives the full variable domain: KAGVTQTPRYLIKTRGQQVTLSCSPISGHRSVSWYQQTPGQGLQFLFEYFSETQRNKGNFPGRFSGRQFSNSRSEMNVSTLELGDSALYLCASSLGDSSEQYFGPGTRLTVT.